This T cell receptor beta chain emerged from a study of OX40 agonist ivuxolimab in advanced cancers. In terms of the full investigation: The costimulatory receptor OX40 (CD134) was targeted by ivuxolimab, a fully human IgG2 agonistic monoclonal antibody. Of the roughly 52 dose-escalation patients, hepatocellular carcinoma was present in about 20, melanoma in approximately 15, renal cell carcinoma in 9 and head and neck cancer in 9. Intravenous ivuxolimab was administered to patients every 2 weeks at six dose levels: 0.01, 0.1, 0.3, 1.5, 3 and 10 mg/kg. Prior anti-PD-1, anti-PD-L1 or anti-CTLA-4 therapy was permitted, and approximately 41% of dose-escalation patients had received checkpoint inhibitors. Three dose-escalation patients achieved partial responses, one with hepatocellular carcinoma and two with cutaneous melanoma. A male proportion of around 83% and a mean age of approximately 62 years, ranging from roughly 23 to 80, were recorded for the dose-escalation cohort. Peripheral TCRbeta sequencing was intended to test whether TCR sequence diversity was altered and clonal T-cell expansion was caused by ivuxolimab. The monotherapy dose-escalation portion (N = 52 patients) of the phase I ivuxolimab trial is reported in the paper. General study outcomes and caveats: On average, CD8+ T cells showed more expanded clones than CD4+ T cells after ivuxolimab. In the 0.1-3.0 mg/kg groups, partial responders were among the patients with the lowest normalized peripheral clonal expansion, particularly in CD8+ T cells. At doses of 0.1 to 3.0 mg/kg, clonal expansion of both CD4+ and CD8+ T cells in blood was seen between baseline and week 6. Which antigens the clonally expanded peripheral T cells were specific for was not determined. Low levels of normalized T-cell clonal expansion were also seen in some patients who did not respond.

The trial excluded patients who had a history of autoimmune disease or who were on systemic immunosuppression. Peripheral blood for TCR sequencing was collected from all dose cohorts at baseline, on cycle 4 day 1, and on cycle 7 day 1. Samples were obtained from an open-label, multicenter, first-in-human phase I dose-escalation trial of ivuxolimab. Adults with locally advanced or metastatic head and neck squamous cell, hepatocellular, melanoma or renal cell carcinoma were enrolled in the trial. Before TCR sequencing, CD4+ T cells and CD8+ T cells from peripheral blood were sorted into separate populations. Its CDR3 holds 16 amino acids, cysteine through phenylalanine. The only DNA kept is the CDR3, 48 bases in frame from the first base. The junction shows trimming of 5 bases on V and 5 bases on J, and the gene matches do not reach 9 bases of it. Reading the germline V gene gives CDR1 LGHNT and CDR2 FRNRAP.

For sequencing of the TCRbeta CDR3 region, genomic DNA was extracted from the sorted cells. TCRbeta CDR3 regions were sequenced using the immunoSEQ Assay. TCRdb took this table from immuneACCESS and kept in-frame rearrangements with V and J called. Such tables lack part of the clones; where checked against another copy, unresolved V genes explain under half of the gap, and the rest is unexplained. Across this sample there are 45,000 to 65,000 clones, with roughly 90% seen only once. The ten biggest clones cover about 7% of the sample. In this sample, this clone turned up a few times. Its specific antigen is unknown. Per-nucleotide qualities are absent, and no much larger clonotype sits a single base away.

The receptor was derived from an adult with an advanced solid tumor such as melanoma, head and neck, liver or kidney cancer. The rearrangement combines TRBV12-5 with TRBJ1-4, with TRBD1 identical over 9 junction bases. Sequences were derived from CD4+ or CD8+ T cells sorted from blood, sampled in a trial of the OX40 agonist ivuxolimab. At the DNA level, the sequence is TGTGCTAGTGGTCCTCCGTTCGGGACAGGGAATGAAAAACTGTTTTTT. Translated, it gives CASGPPFGTGNEKLFF. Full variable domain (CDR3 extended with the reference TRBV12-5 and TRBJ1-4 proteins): DARVTQTPRHKVTEMGQEVTMRCQPILGHNTVFWYRQTMMQGLELLAYFRNRAPLDDSGMPKDRFSAEMPDATLATLKIQPSEPRDSAVYFCASGPPFGTGNEKLFFGSGTQLSVL.